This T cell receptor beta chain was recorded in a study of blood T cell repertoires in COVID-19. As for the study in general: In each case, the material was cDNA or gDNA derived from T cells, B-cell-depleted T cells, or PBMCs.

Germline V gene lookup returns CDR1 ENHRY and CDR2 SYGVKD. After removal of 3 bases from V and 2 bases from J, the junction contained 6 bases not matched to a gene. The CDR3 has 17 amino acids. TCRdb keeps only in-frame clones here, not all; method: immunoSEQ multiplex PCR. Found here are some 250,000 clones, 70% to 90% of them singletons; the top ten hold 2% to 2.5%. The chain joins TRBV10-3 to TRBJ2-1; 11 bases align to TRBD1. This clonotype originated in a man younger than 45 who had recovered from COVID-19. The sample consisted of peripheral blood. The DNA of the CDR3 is TGTGCCATCAGTGACCCCGGGACAGGGGGTCCCTACAATGAGCAGTTCTTC. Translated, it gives CAISDPGTGGPYNEQFF.